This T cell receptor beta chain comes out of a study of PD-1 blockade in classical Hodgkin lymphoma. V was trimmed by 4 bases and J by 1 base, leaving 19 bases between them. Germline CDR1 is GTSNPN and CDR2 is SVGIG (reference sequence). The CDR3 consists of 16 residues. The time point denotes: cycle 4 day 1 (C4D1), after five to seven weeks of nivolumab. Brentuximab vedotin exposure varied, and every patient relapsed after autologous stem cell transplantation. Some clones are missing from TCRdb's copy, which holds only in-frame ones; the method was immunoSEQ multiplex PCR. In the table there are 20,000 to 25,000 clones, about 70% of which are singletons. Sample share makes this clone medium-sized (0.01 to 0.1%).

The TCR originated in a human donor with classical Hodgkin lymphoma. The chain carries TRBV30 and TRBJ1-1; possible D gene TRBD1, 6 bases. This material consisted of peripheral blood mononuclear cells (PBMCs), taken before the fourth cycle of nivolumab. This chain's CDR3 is CAWNWPPGQWNTEAFF. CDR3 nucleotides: TGTGCCTGGAATTGGCCGCCGGGACAATGGAACACTGAAGCTTTCTTT. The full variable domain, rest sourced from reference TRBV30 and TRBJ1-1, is SQTIHQWPATLVQPVGSPLSLECTVEGTSNPNLYWYRQAAGRGLQLLFYSVGIGQISSEVPQNLSASRPQDRQFILSSKKLLLSDSGFYLCAWNWPPGQWNTEAFFGQGTRLTVV.